Sequencing of this T cell receptor beta chain was carried out in a study of CD8+ T cells in alopecia areata. The overall study: It was oral tofacitinib, at 5 to 10 mg twice daily, that treated patients received. Overall study results and limits: Normal scalp had lower clonality than lesional scalp, with alopecia totalis/universalis lesions showing this most strongly. The study also sequences resident alphabeta T cells of normal skin in scalp samples.

CDR1 and CDR2 (germline): MNHEY, SVGAGI. This CDR3 contains 15 residues. The ends were cut back, 4 bases at V and 5 bases at J, with 12 bases in the middle. RNA extraction was followed by reverse transcription into cDNA, which acted as the sequencing template. The repertoire was sequenced with immunoSEQ multiplex PCR; TCRdb's copy has only in-frame clones and lacks some. Here the sample spans about 150,000 clones, around half being singletons. To note about this clone: Its target is unknown.

Using a FACSAria, the CD4+ and CD8+ T cells were sorted from the PBMCs. The chain employs TRBV6-5 and TRBJ1-6, with D uncertain. The clonotype was recovered from a human donor with alopecia areata. Sequences were derived from CD8+ T cells sorted from blood, sampled at week 0. The CDR3 DNA reads TGTGCCAGCAGTTCCCATGAGGCCAATAATTCACCCCTCCACTTT. As protein: CASSSHEANNSPLHF.